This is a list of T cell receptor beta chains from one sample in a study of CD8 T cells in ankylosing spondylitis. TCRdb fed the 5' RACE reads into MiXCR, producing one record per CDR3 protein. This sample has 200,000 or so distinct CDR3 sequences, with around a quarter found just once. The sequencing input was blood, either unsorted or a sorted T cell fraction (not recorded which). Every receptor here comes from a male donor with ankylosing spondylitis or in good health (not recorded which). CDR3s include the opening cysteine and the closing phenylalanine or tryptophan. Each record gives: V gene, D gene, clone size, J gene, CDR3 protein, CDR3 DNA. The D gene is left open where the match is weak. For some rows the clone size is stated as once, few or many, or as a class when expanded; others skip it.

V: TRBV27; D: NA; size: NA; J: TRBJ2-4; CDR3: CASSSTQPRGLRYF; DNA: TGTGCCAGCAGTTCCACCCAGCCCAGGGGCTTGAGGTACTTC
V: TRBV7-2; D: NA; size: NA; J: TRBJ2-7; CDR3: CASSLAQSKSQYEQYF; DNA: TGTGCCAGCAGCTTAGCGCAATCCAAGTCCCAATACGAGCAGTACTTC
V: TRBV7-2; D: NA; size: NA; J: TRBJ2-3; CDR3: CASSLDVDTQYF; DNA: TGTGCCAGCAGCTTAGATGTAGATACGCAGTATTTT
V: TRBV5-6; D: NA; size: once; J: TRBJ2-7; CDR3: CASSLVGVEQYF; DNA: TGTGCCAGCAGCTTGGTGGGAGTCGAGCAGTACTTC
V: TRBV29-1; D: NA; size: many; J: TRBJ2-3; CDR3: CSVEDYTDTQYF; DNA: TGCAGCGTTGAGGACTACACAGATACGCAGTATTTT
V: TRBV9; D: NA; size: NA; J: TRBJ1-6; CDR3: CASSLGPTLNSPLHF; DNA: TGTGCCAGCAGCCTGGGCCCTACTCTTAATTCACCCCTCCACTTT
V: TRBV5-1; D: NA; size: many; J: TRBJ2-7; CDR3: CASSILRGYEQYF; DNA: TGCGCCAGCAGCATCCTGAGGGGGTACGAGCAGTACTTC
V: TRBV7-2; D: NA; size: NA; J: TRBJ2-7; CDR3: CASSLGLNSYEQYF; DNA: TGTGCCAGCAGCTTAGGTTTAAACTCCTACGAGCAGTACTTC
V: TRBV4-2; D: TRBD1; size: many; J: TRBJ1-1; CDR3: CASSQAGPGGAFF; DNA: TGTGCCAGCAGCCAAGCTGGACCAGGGGGGGCTTTCTTT
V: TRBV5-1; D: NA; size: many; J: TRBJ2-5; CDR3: CASSRQATGETQYF; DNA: TGCGCCAGCAGTAGACAGGCCACCGGGGAGACCCAGTACTTC
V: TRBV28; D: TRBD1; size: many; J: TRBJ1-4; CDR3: CATETGGANEKLFF; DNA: TGTGCCACCGAGACAGGGGGTGCTAATGAAAAACTGTTTTTT
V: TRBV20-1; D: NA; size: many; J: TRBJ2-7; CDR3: CSAGVEQYF; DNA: TGCAGTGCGGGAGTCGAGCAGTACTTC
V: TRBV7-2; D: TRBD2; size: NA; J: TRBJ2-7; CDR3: CASSPTTSGSHEQYF; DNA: TGTGCCAGCAGCCCTACTACTAGCGGGAGCCACGAGCAGTACTTC
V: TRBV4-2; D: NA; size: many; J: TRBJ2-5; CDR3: CASSQGGAETQYF; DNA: TGTGCCAGCAGCCAAGGGGGGGCAGAGACCCAGTACTTC
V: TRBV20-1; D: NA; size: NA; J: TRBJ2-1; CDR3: CSATDGHSYNEQFF; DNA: TGCAGTGCTACCGACGGCCACTCCTACAATGAGCAGTTCTTC
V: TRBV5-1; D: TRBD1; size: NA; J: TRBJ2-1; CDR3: CASSKGQDEQFF; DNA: TGCGCCAGCAGCAAGGGACAGGATGAGCAGTTCTTC
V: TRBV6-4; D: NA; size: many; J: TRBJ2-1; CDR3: CASSDSSRSSYNEQFF; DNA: TGTGCCAGCAGTGACTCGAGTCGGAGCTCCTACAATGAGCAGTTCTTC
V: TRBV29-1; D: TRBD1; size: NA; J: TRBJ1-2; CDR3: CSVETGANYGYTF; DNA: TGCAGCGTTGAAACAGGGGCCAACTATGGCTACACCTTC
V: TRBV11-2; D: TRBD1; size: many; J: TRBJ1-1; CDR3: CASSWGARTGYNTEAFF; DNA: TGTGCCAGCAGCTGGGGGGCCCGGACAGGGTATAACACTGAAGCTTTCTTT
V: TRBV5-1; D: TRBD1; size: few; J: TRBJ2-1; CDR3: CASRNDRASYNEQFF; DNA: TGCGCCAGCAGGAACGACAGGGCATCCTACAATGAGCAGTTCTTC
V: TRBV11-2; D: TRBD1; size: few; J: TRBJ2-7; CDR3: CASSFPGQGVEQYF; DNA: TGTGCCAGCAGCTTCCCGGGACAGGGAGTCGAGCAGTACTTC
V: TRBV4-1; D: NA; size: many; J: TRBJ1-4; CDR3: CASSRTPQGTNEKLFF; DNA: TGCGCCAGCAGCCGGACGCCACAGGGAACTAATGAAAAACTGTTTTTT
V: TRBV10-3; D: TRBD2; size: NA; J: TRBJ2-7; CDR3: CAIGAGTSGSSYEQYF; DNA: TGTGCCATCGGAGCTGGGACTAGCGGTAGCTCCTACGAGCAGTACTTC
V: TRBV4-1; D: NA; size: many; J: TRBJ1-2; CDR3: CASSQDRGRGYGYTF; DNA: TGCGCCAGCAGCCAAGATCGAGGCAGGGGTTATGGCTACACCTTC
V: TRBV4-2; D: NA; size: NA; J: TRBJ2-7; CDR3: CASSQDTGNYEQYF; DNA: TGTGCCAGCAGCCAAGATACAGGCAACTACGAGCAGTACTTC
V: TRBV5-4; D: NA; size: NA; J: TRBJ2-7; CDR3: CASSRGGYYEQYF; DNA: TGTGCCAGCAGCCGGGGTGGTTACTACGAGCAGTACTTC
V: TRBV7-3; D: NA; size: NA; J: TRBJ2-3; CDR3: CASSDSITDTQYF; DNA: TGTGCCAGCAGCGACAGTATCACAGATACGCAGTATTTT
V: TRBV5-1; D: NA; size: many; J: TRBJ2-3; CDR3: CASSSGAYTDTQYF; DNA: TGCGCCAGCAGCTCGGGGGCTTACACAGATACGCAGTATTTT
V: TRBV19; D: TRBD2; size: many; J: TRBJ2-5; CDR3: CASSSASGKETQYF; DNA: TGTGCCAGTAGTTCGGCTAGCGGAAAAGAGACCCAGTACTTC
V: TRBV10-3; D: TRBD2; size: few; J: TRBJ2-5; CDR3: CAISEGAGVLETQYF; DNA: TGTGCCATCAGTGAGGGGGCGGGAGTGTTAGAGACCCAGTACTTC
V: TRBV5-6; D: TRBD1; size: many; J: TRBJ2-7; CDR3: CASSPDRVHEQYF; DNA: TGTGCCAGCAGCCCTGACAGGGTCCACGAGCAGTACTTC
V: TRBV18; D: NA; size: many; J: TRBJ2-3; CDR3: CASSPYFGAANTDTQYF; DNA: TGTGCCAGCTCACCATACTTTGGGGCAGCAAACACAGATACGCAGTATTTT
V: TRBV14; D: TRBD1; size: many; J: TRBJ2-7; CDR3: CASSRGQGPYEQYF; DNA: TGTGCCAGCAGCAGGGGACAGGGCCCCTACGAGCAGTACTTC
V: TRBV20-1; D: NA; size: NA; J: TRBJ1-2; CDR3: CSATLSYGYTF; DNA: TGCAGTGCTACTCTATCCTATGGCTACACCTTC
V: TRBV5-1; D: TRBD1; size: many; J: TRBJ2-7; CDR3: CASSTGQGSGSYEQYF; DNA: TGCGCCAGCAGCACGGGACAGGGAAGCGGATCCTACGAGCAGTACTTC
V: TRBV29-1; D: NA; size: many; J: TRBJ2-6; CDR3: CSVNTGANVLTF; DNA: TGCAGCGTTAATACAGGGGCCAACGTCCTGACTTTC
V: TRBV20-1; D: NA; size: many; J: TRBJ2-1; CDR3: CSAIRWGRGSNNEQFF; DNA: TGCAGTGCTATAAGATGGGGTCGAGGGAGCAACAATGAGCAGTTCTTC
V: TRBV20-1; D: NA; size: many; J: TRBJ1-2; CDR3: CSANYQMGGYTF; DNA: TGCAGTGCTAATTACCAAATGGGCGGCTACACCTTC
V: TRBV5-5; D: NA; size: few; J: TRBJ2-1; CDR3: CASSVTRTTYNEQFF; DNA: TGTGCCAGCAGCGTAACTAGAACCACCTACAATGAGCAGTTCTTC
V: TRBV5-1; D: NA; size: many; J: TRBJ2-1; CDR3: CASSLSPGAYNEQFF; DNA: TGCGCCAGCAGCTTATCTCCGGGAGCTTACAATGAGCAGTTCTTC
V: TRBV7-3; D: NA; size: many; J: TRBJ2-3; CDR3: CASSLTTYRTDTQYF; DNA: TGTGCCAGCAGCTTAACGACTTACCGCACAGATACGCAGTATTTT
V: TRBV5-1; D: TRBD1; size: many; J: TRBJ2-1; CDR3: CASSLEDRGFSNEQLF; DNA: TGCGCCAGCAGCTTGGAGGACAGGGGATTTAGTAATGAGCAGCTCTTC
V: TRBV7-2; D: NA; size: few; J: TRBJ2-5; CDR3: CASSLGTGGAQYF; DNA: TGTGCCAGCAGCTTAGGAACAGGGGGGGCCCAGTACTTC
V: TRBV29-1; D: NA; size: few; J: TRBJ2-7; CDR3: CSVEGSHEGDEQYF; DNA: TGCAGCGTTGAAGGGTCACACGAAGGGGACGAGCAGTACTTC
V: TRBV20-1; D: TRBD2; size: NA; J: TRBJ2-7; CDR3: CSASFPSGTPEQYF; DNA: TGCAGTGCTAGTTTCCCTAGCGGGACTCCCGAGCAGTACTTC
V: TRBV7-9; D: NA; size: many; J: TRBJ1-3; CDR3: CASRATGQNSGNTIYF; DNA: TGTGCCAGCAGAGCCACGGGGCAAAACTCTGGAAACACCATATATTTT
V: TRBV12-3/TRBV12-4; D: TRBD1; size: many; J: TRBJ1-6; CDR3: CASSLGTGTPLHF; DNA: TGTGCCAGCAGTTTGGGGACAGGGACACCCCTCCACTTT
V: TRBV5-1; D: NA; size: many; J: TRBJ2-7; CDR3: CASRGDFYEQYF; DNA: TGCGCCAGCAGAGGGGATTTCTACGAGCAGTACTTC
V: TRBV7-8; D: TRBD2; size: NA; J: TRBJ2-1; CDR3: CASSSGLDPLNEQFF; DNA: TGTGCCAGCAGCTCGGGACTAGATCCCCTCAATGAGCAGTTCTTC
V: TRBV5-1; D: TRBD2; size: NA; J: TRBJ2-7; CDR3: CASTRTSGSPEQYF; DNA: TGCGCCAGCACCCGGACTAGCGGGAGTCCCGAGCAGTACTTC
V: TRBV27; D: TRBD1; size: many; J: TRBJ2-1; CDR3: CASSPLRDRLNEQFF; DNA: TGTGCCAGCAGTCCCCTCCGGGACAGACTCAATGAGCAGTTCTTC
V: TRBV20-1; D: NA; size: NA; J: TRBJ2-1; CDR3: CSVGGGLSSYNEQFF; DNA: TGCAGTGTTGGGGGCGGGCTGAGCTCCTACAATGAGCAGTTCTTC
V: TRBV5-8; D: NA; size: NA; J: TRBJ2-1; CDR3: CASSRDFLLRFF; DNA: TGTGCCAGCAGCAGGGACTTCCTACTGCGGTTCTTC
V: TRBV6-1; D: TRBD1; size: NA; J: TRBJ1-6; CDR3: CASSQRQGYSPLHF; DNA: TGTGCCAGCAGTCAACGACAGGGATATTCACCCCTCCACTTT
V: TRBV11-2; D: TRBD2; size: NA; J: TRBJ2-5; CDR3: CASSLERPASGRRGTQYF; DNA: TGTGCCAGCAGCTTAGAAAGACCCGCTAGCGGGAGAAGAGGGACCCAGTACTTC
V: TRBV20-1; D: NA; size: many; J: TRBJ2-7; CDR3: CSAEFQGDEQYF; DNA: TGCAGTGCTGAGTTCCAAGGGGACGAGCAGTACTTC
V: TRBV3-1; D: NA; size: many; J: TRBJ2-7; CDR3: CASSQDPEGYEQYF; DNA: TGTGCCAGCAGCCAAGATCCGGAGGGTTACGAGCAGTACTTC
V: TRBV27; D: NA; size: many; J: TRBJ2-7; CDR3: CASSLMSTGSYEQYF; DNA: TGTGCCAGCAGTTTAATGTCTACGGGGTCCTACGAGCAGTACTTC
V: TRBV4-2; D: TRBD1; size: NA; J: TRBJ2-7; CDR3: CASSPASGTGSYEQYF; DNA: TGTGCCAGCAGCCCAGCTTCCGGGACAGGGTCCTACGAGCAGTACTTC